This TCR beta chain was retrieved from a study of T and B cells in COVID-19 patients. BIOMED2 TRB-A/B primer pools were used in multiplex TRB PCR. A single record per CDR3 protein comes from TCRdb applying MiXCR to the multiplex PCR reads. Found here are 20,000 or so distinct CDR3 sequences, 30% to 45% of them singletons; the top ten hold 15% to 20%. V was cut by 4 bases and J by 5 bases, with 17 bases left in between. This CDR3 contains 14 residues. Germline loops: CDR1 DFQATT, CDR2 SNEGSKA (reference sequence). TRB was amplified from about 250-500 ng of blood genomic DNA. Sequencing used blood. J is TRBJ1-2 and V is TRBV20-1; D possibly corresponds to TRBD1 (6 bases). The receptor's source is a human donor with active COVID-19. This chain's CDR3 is CSAKRDTALYGYTF. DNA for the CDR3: TGCAGTGCTAAGAGGGACACAGCTCTTTATGGCTACACCTTC.